The 14 T cell receptor beta chains listed next were all sequenced from one sample in a study of blood T cell repertoires in COVID-19. Here immunoSEQ multiplex PCR was the method, and the copy in TCRdb shows in-frame clones only, minus some. The table lists some 160,000 clones, roughly 90% of them singletons. The sample comprised PBMCs or T cells enriched from blood (not recorded which). The source is a woman in her forties or fifties who had recovered from COVID-19.

The chain recombines TRBV11-2 with TRBJ2-5; 8 bases match TRBD2. This CDR3 comprises 15 residues. Germline loops: CDR1 SGHAT, CDR2 FQNNGV. Trimming cost V 1 base and J 3 bases; bases outside gene matches: 4. The CDR3 loop reads CASSLVGSGEETQYF. The CDR3 nucleotides read TGTGCCAGCAGCTTAGTAGGTAGCGGGGAAGAGACCCAGTACTTC.

This chain joins TRBV4-1 and TRBJ2-1; 8 positions agree with TRBD1. CDR3 length: 17 residues. The germline V gene has CDR1 MGHRA and CDR2 YSYEKL. Losses at the gene ends were 4 bases for V and 10 bases for J; bases not matched to a gene: 18. The CDR3: CASSRTIGQGNTGEQFF. The CDR3 nucleotides are TGCGCCAGCAGCCGAACGATCGGACAGGGCAATACGGGGGAGCAGTTCTTC.

The J gene is TRBJ2-1, the V gene TRBV5-1; D gene unclear. Trimming took off 0 bases at V and 1 base at J, with 8 bases between the two ends. The CDR3 sequence is 15 residues long. The germline gives CDR1 SGHRS, CDR2 YFSETQ. The CDR3 protein is CASSLEASSYNEQFF. The CDR3 region has the DNA TGCGCCAGCAGCTTGGAAGCTAGTTCCTACAATGAGCAGTTCTTC. Using reference TRBV5-1 and TRBJ2-1 for the parts outside the CDR3, the full variable domain is KAGVTQTPRYLIKTRGQQVTLSCSPISGHRSVSWYQQTPGQGLQFLFEYFSETQRNKGNFPGRFSGRQFSNSRSEMNVSTLELGDSALYLCASSLEASSYNEQFFGPGTRLTVL.

A single count supports this clone. This rearrangement joins TRBV5-1 to TRBJ1-3; D is uncertain. The CDR3 contains 16 residues. Trimming cost V 4 bases and J 2 bases, with 16 bases left between them. Germline V gene data show CDR1 as SGHRS and CDR2 as YFSETQ. The CDR3 DNA reads as TGCGCCAGCAGCCAGACGTCCGCGGGTGCTGGAAACACCATATATTTT. The encoded protein is CASSQTSAGAGNTIYF.

This chain joins TRBV5-4 and TRBJ2-3; 11 bases line up with TRBD2. The germline gives CDR1 SGHNT, CDR2 YYREEE (reference sequence). V was pared by 2 bases and J by 7 bases, with 15 bases of the junction left unmatched. The CDR3 runs to 18 residues. As DNA, the CDR3 is TGTGCCAGCAGCTTAGAGCTAGCCCTAGCGGGGGGTGCGTATACGCAGTATTTT. Translation: CASSLELALAGGAYTQYF.

The chain combines TRBV9 with TRBJ2-1, with 9 bases that match TRBD2. V dropped 1 base and J dropped 7; count of bases not matched to a gene: 6. CDR1 SGDLS and CDR2 YYNGEE come from the germline V gene. The CDR3 has 15 amino acids. The CDR3, as DNA: TGTGCCAGCAGCGTACGGGGGCTAGCGGGGAATGAGCAGTTCTTC. Residues: CASSVRGLAGNEQFF.

The chain carries TRBV21-1 and TRBJ1-4; the table assigns TRBD1, which was not confirmed against the DNA. TRBV21-1 is noted as a pseudogene. The CDR3 is made up of 18 amino acids. For the CDR3, the DNA is TGTGCCAGCGTCCCGGGACAGGGGGAAACCTTGAGAGGTGAAAAACTGTTTTTT. Translated: CASVPGQGETLRGEKLFF.

The chain links TRBV7-9 to TRBJ1-1; maybe TRBD1 (5 bases). Trimming stripped 5 bases from V and 4 bases from J, with 17 bases between. Germline CDR1 SEHNR, CDR2 FQNEAQ (reference sequence). The CDR3 is 15 amino acids. The CDR3 spells CASSPRGGLVTEAFF. CDR3 nucleotide sequence: TGTGCCAGCAGCCCGCGGGGGGGTTTAGTCACTGAAGCTTTCTTT.

The table lists this clone with a count of one. The rearrangement joins TRBV5-4 to TRBJ2-5, with 9 bases fitting TRBD2. Germline values: CDR1 SGHNT, CDR2 YYREEE (reference sequence). CDR3 length: 14 amino acids. Unmatched junction bases numbered 6, after V lost 4 bases and J lost 5 bases. Here the CDR3 reads CASSGGTSRETQYF. The CDR3 bases are TGTGCCAGCAGCGGTGGGACTAGCCGTGAGACCCAGTACTTC. Using reference TRBV5-4 and TRBJ2-5 for the parts outside the CDR3, the full variable domain is ETGVTQSPTHLIKTRGQQVTLRCSSQSGHNTVSWYQQALGQGPQFIFQYYREEENGRGNFPPRFSGLQFPNYSSELNVNALELDDSALYLCASSGGTSRETQYFGPGTRLLVL.

V is TRBV7-8 and J is TRBJ2-7; D perhaps matches TRBD1 (6 bases). CDR1 is SGHVS, CDR2 FQNEAQ, per germline. V was clipped by 1 base and J by 2 bases, with 6 bases between them. The CDR3 runs 13 residues. CDR3 sequence reads: CASSLDRAYEQYF. CDR3 coding DNA: TGTGCCAGCAGCTTAGACAGGGCCTACGAGCAGTACTTC.

The chain joins TRBV7-9 to TRBJ2-6; perhaps TRBD2 as D (6 bases). Germline CDR1 and CDR2: SEHNR and FQNEAQ (reference sequence). Trimming stripped 5 bases from V and 4 bases from J, with 18 bases between. This CDR3 is built from 17 residues. The CDR3 loop reads CASSGYRGGVGANVLTF. The CDR3, as DNA: TGTGCCAGCAGCGGATATAGAGGAGGGGTCGGGGCCAACGTCCTGACTTTC.

The V call is TRBV11-2, the J call TRBJ1-4, with 9 bases fitting TRBD1. The CDR3 contains 16 residues. CDR1 SGHAT and CDR2 FQNNGV come from the germline V gene. V shed 4 bases, J shed 3 bases, and the junction held 6 bases outside the gene matches. DNA for the CDR3: TGTGCCAGCAGCTCGAGACAGGGGGGTCCTAATGAAAAACTGTTTTTT. It codes for CASSSRQGGPNEKLFF.

This clone was detected only once. The chain recombines TRBV18 with TRBJ1-4; 7 nucleotides align to TRBD1. The CDR3 covers 15 residues. The V and J ends lost 6 bases and 8 bases, in that order; junction bases with no gene match: 12. Germline loops: CDR1 KGHSH, CDR2 LQKENI. For the CDR3, the DNA is TGTGCCAGCTCGCTAACAGGGGAAGGACGGGAAAAACTGTTTTTT. This sequence encodes CASSLTGEGREKLFF.

The rearrangement joins TRBV11-3 to TRBJ1-3; no firm D call. The CDR3 runs to 15 residues. The V gene's germline CDR1 is SGHNT and CDR2 YENEEA. With 5 bases removed from V and 0 bases from J, the gap between germline ends came to 11 bases. The CDR3, as DNA: TGTGCCAGCAGCAGAGTACCGAGCTCTGGAAACACCATATATTTT. This sequence encodes CASSRVPSSGNTIYF.